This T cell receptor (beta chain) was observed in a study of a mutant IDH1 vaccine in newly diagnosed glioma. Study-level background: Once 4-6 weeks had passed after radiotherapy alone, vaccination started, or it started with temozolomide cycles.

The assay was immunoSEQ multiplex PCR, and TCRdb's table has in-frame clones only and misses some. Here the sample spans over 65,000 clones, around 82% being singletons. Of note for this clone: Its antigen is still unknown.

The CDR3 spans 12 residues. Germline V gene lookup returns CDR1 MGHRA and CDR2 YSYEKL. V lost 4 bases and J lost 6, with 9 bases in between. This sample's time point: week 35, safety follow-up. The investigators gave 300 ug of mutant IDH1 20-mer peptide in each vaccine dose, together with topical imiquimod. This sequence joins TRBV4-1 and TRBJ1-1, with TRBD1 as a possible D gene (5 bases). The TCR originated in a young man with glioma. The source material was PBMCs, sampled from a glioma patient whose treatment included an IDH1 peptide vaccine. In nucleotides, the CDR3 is TGCGCCAGCAGCCCAGGGACGGCTGAAGCTTTCTTT. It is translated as CASSPGTAEAFF.